Each of the 12 T cell receptor beta chains below was sequenced from the same sample in a study of graft-versus-host responses after intestinal transplantation (dated by TCRdb to about 2021). Receptor amplification or capture employed the immunoSEQ multiplex PCR assay. TCRdb carries this immuneACCESS record with in-frame sequences only. Its versions omit some clonotypes, under half of them owing to an unresolved V gene in the studies checked, with the rest unexplained. Present in this sample are 43,000 or so clones, over 85% of which were seen just once. The top ten constitute 1.6% of the sample. The input for sequencing was PBMCs, taken approximately 360 days after intestinal transplant. The source is a human patient who received an intestinal transplant, so some T cells may come from the graft donor.

The V and J genes are TRBV2 and TRBJ1-6; 9 bases are shared with TRBD1. V shed 4 bases, J shed 10 bases, and the junction held 5 bases outside the gene matches. The CDR3 extends over 14 amino acids. The germline V gene encodes CDR1 SNHLY and CDR2 FYNNEI. CDR3 in amino acids: CASSGGTGRSPLHF. CDR3 DNA sequence: TGTGCCAGCAGTGGAGGGACAGGGAGATCACCCCTCCACTTT.

This chain links TRBV10-3 with TRBJ2-5; perhaps TRBD1 as D (6 bases). Germline V gene lookup returns CDR1 ENHRY and CDR2 SYGVKD. Trimming removed 3 bases at V and 4 bases at J, with 15 bases between. The CDR3 runs to 15 residues. CDR3 coding DNA: TGTGCCATCAGTGACGGCGTCAGGGGCACAGAGACCCAGTACTTC. As protein: CAISDGVRGTETQYF.

The rearrangement links TRBV19 to TRBJ2-7, with 7 nucleotides matching TRBD2. The ends lost 9 bases at V and 3 bases at J; junction bases unmatched: 5. The germline V gene encodes CDR1 LNHDA and CDR2 SQIVND (reference sequence). The CDR3 has 12 residues. Here the CDR3 DNA reads TGTGCCAGCCTGAGCGGGAACTACGAGCAGTACTTC. Encoded protein: CASLSGNYEQYF. Full variable domain (outside the CDR3, taken from reference TRBV19 and TRBJ2-7): DGGITQSPKYLFRKEGQNVTLSCEQNLNHDAMYWYRQDPGQGLRLIYYSQIVNDFQKGDIAEGYSVSREKKESFPLTVTSAQKNPTAFYLCASLSGNYEQYFGPGTRLTVT.

The V gene is TRBV10-3, the J gene TRBJ1-5, with D possibly TRBD1 on 5 matching bases. Looked up from germline, CDR1 is ENHRY and CDR2 is SYGVKD. The germline V and J ends were trimmed by 10 bases and 9 bases, with 25 bases remaining between them. The CDR3 consists of 15 residues. The chain's CDR3 is CASGPGQVVEGPQHF. In nucleotides, the CDR3 is TGTGCCAGCGGACCGGGGCAGGTGGTTGAAGGGCCCCAGCATTTT.

The chain joins TRBV5-1 to TRBJ2-7, with 16 positions matching TRBD2. V was clipped by 4 bases and J by 3 bases; unmatched bases: 7. Looked up from germline, CDR1 is SGHRS and CDR2 is YFSETQ. CDR3 length: 17 residues. CDR3 nucleotide sequence: TGCGCCAGCAGCCGGGGGACTAGCGGGAGGGCCATCTACGAGCAGTACTTC. Residues: CASSRGTSGRAIYEQYF. The entire variable domain, with the rest obtained from reference TRBV5-1 and TRBJ2-7, is as follows: KAGVTQTPRYLIKTRGQQVTLSCSPISGHRSVSWYQQTPGQGLQFLFEYFSETQRNKGNFPGRFSGRQFSNSRSEMNVSTLELGDSALYLCASSRGTSGRAIYEQYFGPGTRLTVT.

This clone was counted once. The chain combines TRBV2 with TRBJ2-7; maybe TRBD2 (6 bases). CDR3 size: 17 residues. Germline assignment: CDR1 SNHLY and CDR2 FYNNEI. V was trimmed by 4 bases and J by 6 bases, leaving 25 bases between them. The CDR3, as DNA: TGTGCCAGCAGTGGAAATCGTGCCGAGGAGGGCATGGGCGAGCAGTACTTC. Its protein product is CASSGNRAEEGMGEQYF.

The chain couples TRBV13 to TRBJ2-3; TRBD2 agrees at 10 bases. The V gene end was trimmed by 1 base and the J gene end by 7 bases; junction bases not matched to a gene: 11. Germline CDR1 reads PRHDT; CDR2 reads FYEKMQ (reference sequence). There are 17 residues in the CDR3. CDR3 in DNA: TGTGCCAGCAGCTTAGTCGACCGGCTAGCGGGAGACTATACGCAGTATTTT. It translates to CASSLVDRLAGDYTQYF.

The V gene is TRBV10-1, the J gene TRBJ2-2; the match to TRBD1 covers 8 bases. This CDR3 has 13 amino acids. Germline CDR1 and CDR2: WNHNN and SYGVQD (reference sequence). The V and J ends lost 4 bases and 7 bases, in that order; junction bases with no gene match: 2. CDR3 in amino acids: CASSAGGGGELFF. CDR3 coding DNA: TGCGCCAGCAGTGCAGGGGGCGGCGGGGAGCTGTTTTTT.

The chain has TRBV5-4 and TRBJ2-3, with D perhaps matching TRBD1 (6 bases). V was trimmed by 5 bases and J by 2 bases, leaving 15 bases between them. The germline V gene has CDR1 SGHNT and CDR2 YYREEE (reference sequence). This CDR3 spans 15 amino acids. Here the CDR3 reads CASRFRGGFTDTQYF. For the CDR3, the DNA is TGTGCCAGCAGATTCAGGGGTGGCTTCACAGATACGCAGTATTTT.

J is TRBJ2-5 and V is TRBV30, with 10 bases aligning to TRBD2. Germline CDR1 reads GTSNPN; CDR2 reads SVGIG (reference sequence). CDR3 length: 18 amino acids. The V segment lost 0 bases and the J segment 3 bases; nucleotides outside the gene matches: 13. In DNA form, the CDR3 reads TGTGCCTGGAGTGTCCCAGCGGGGGGGCCTCGGAAAAAAGAGACCCAGTACTTC. This translates into CAWSVPAGGPRKKETQYF.

The chain carries TRBV5-1 and TRBJ2-1; D is unclear. CDR3 length equals 11 residues. CDR1 is SGHRS, CDR2 YFSETQ, per germline. Trimming pared 2 bases from V and 7 bases from J, leaving 4 bases between. In DNA, the CDR3 is TGCGCCAGCAGCTTCGGGAATGAGCAGTTCTTC. Amino acids: CASSFGNEQFF.

This chain joins TRBV5-1 and TRBJ2-1, with TRBD1 matching 9 bases. The CDR3 is 16 residues long. The V segment lost 2 bases and the J segment 4 bases; nucleotides outside the gene matches: 7. Germline loops: CDR1 SGHRS, CDR2 YFSETQ. Here the CDR3 reads CASSFLGGTGYNEQFF. CDR3 in DNA: TGCGCCAGCAGCTTTCTGGGGGGGACAGGGTACAATGAGCAGTTCTTC. Using reference TRBV5-1 and TRBJ2-1 for the parts outside the CDR3, the full variable domain is KAGVTQTPRYLIKTRGQQVTLSCSPISGHRSVSWYQQTPGQGLQFLFEYFSETQRNKGNFPGRFSGRQFSNSRSEMNVSTLELGDSALYLCASSFLGGTGYNEQFFGPGTRLTVL.